Listed here are 28 T cell receptor beta chains from one sample, sequenced in a study of cytomegalovirus exposure and HLA in healthy donors. The PCR used 60 Vbeta and 13 Jbeta primers. Sequencing used immunoSEQ multiplex PCR; TCRdb keeps in-frame clones, though not all of them. This repertoire includes over 40,000 clones. Sequencing used PBMCs. The receptors originated from a young man in good health and CMV-seronegative.

The V call is TRBV7-2, the J call TRBJ1-1, with D possibly being TRBD1 (6 bases). Per germline, CDR1 SGHTA and CDR2 FQGNSA. Trimming cost V 0 bases and J 1 base, with 9 bases left between them. The CDR3 totals 15 residues. As DNA, the CDR3 is TGTGCCAGCAGCTTAGCAGGGACAACGAACACTGAAGCTTTCTTT. Protein product: CASSLAGTTNTEAFF.

The chain joins TRBV7-9 to TRBJ2-1, with 11 nucleotides matching TRBD2. The CDR3 runs to 17 residues. V was pared by 5 bases and J by 4 bases, with 10 bases of the junction left unmatched. From germline, CDR1 is SEHNR and CDR2 FQNEAQ (reference sequence). The chain's CDR3 is CASSPQFGTSGYNEQFF. Here the CDR3 DNA reads TGTGCCAGCAGCCCCCAATTTGGGACTAGCGGTTACAATGAGCAGTTCTTC.

The V and J genes are TRBV13 and TRBJ2-7, with 10 bases identical to TRBD2. The V and J ends lost 4 bases and 3 bases, in that order; junction bases with no gene match: 9. CDR3 length: 16 residues. Germline V gene data show CDR1 as PRHDT and CDR2 as FYEKMQ (reference sequence). For the CDR3, the DNA is TGTGCCAGCAGCTCCCGTCGGGTAGCGGGGGGCTACGAGCAGTACTTC. It encodes CASSSRRVAGGYEQYF.

A word on this clone: Germline is not matched at one junction end, which may reflect a read error. J is TRBJ2-3 and V is TRBV5-1, with 13 nucleotides matching TRBD2. CDR3 length: 16 amino acids. Germline values: CDR1 SGHRS, CDR2 YFSETQ. The CDR3 DNA sequence: TGCGCCAGCAGCTTGGAACTAGCGGGGGGGCTAGATAAGCAGTATTTT. Protein sequence: CASSLELAGGLDKQYF.

The chain employs TRBV30 and TRBJ1-2; D is unclear. The germline gives CDR1 GTSNPN, CDR2 SVGIG (reference sequence). V gave up 0 bases and J gave up 4 bases, with 12 bases separating them. The CDR3 has 14 residues. CDR3 region: CAWSVRFRPYGYTF. CDR3 DNA sequence: TGTGCCTGGAGTGTAAGGTTCAGGCCCTATGGCTACACCTTC.

The chain couples TRBV10-3 to TRBJ1-4; no definite D call. Germline V gene sequence: CDR1 ENHRY, CDR2 SYGVKD. This CDR3 is 15 amino acids long. Trimming removed 4 bases from V and 2 bases from J, with 11 bases in between. DNA of the CDR3: TGTGCCATCAGTGCCCGAGGTGGGACTAATGAAAAACTGTTTTTT. Translating gives CAISARGGTNEKLFF.

The chain couples TRBV5-1 to TRBJ2-3; the D is unclear. This CDR3 spans 15 amino acids. Germline V gene data show CDR1 as SGHRS and CDR2 as YFSETQ. V lost 4 bases and J lost 0, with 12 bases in between. CDR3 nucleotide sequence: TGCGCCAGCAGCCCCCCGTGGCCTAGCACAGATACGCAGTATTTT. It specifies CASSPPWPSTDTQYF.

The chain links TRBV30 to TRBJ2-1; D not resolved. The CDR3 contains 14 residues. Germline V CDR1 and CDR2: GTSNPN, SVGIG (reference sequence). Trimming shortened V by 3 bases and J by 0 bases, and 9 bases separated the two germline ends. The DNA for the CDR3 is TGTGCCTGGAGCAAACGGAGCTCCTACAATGAGCAGTTCTTC. Translating gives CAWSKRSSYNEQFF.

A remark on this clone: One end of the junction fails to match germline, which may point to a read error. This chain uses TRBV4-2 with TRBJ2-1; D gene ambiguous. This CDR3 spans 17 amino acids. Germline V lookup: CDR1 LGHNA, CDR2 YNFKEQ. The CDR3 DNA is TGTGCCAGCAGCCAAATTCTCCGGCGAGGCTCCGACAATGAGCAGTTCTTC. Translated, it gives CASSQILRRGSDNEQFF.

The chain carries TRBV15 and TRBJ2-2; D gene ambiguous. Trimming shortened V by 1 base and J by 3 bases, and 6 bases separated the two germline ends. Germline CDR1 reads LNHNV; CDR2 reads YYDKDF (reference sequence). There are 14 residues in the CDR3. CDR3 in amino acids: CATSRGRDTGELFF. The CDR3 DNA sequence: TGTGCCACCAGCAGAGGTCGGGACACCGGGGAGCTGTTTTTT. Combining the CDR3 with reference TRBV15 and TRBJ2-2 gives the whole variable domain DAMVIQNPRYQVTQFGKPVTLSCSQTLNHNVMYWYQQKSSQAPKLLFHYYDKDFNNEADTPDNFQSRRPNTSFCFLDIRSPGLGDTAMYLCATSRGRDTGELFFGEGSRLTVL.

The chain has TRBV30 and TRBJ1-1, with D uncertain. V gave up 4 bases and J gave up 0 bases, with 12 bases separating them. Germline CDR1 is GTSNPN and CDR2 is SVGIG (reference sequence). CDR3 size: 14 residues. The CDR3 sequence is CAWTIGLLNTEAFF. In DNA form, the CDR3 reads TGTGCCTGGACAATTGGGCTGCTGAACACTGAAGCTTTCTTT.

This clone counts as medium-sized by frequency. The J gene is TRBJ2-1, the V gene TRBV4-1; TRBD1 is a possible D gene (5 bases). The length of the CDR3 is 18 residues. The V end was cut by 1 base, the J end by 0 bases, with 16 bases between. Germline loops: CDR1 MGHRA, CDR2 YSYEKL. The CDR3 nucleotides read TGCGCCAGCAGCCAAGGGCAGGGATGGACGGCCTCCTACAATGAGCAGTTCTTC. This translates into CASSQGQGWTASYNEQFF.

The chain has TRBV19 and TRBJ2-7; TRBD1 aligns across 9 bases. After removal of 6 bases from V and 2 bases from J, the junction contained 8 bases not matched to a gene. The CDR3 is 15 amino acids. Germline lookup yields CDR1 LNHDA and CDR2 SQIVND (reference sequence). CDR3 residues: CASRQDRGSTYEQYF. In DNA, the CDR3 is TGTGCCAGTAGACAGGACAGGGGAAGCACCTACGAGCAGTACTTC. Using reference TRBV19 and TRBJ2-7 for the parts outside the CDR3, the full variable domain is DGGITQSPKYLFRKEGQNVTLSCEQNLNHDAMYWYRQDPGQGLRLIYYSQIVNDFQKGDIAEGYSVSREKKESFPLTVTSAQKNPTAFYLCASRQDRGSTYEQYFGPGTRLTVT.

As regards this clone: Germline and junction disagree at one end, which may indicate a read error. The CDR3 reads CSVPIAAEAQYF. In nucleotides, the CDR3 is TGCAGCGTCCCCATAGCGGCAGAGGCCCAGTACTTC. The chain links TRBV29-1 to TRBJ2-5; perhaps TRBD2 as D (6 bases). Germline loops: CDR1 SQVTM, CDR2 ANQGSEA. The CDR3 contains 12 residues.

On this clone itself: The germline gene is not matched at one end of the junction; a read error may be the cause. This sequence joins TRBV4-1 and TRBJ1-3; tentative D call: TRBD1 (6 bases). CDR1 and CDR2 (germline): MGHRA, YSYEKL. This CDR3 region has 17 residues. CDR3: CASSEDPKGHSGNTIYF. The CDR3 nucleotides are TGCGCCAGCAGCGAAGACCCCAAGGGACACTCTGGAAACACCATATATTTT.

The J gene is TRBJ2-2, the V gene TRBV7-6, with D possibly TRBD2 on 6 matching bases. CDR1 and CDR2 (germline): SGHVS, FNYEAQ. This CDR3 spans 16 amino acids. V was shortened by 1 base and J by 2 bases, with 11 bases between the two germline ends. The CDR3: CASSLGPGSNTGELFF. The DNA for the CDR3 is TGTGCCAGCAGCTTAGGCCCCGGGAGCAACACCGGGGAGCTGTTTTTT.

The chain recombines TRBV7-2 with TRBJ2-7; D unclear. The CDR3 spans 12 residues. CDR1 and CDR2 from the germline V gene are SGHTA and FQGNSA. Trimming removed 5 bases at V and 3 bases at J, with 8 bases between. In DNA form, the CDR3 reads TGTGCCAGCAGCCCTCACAACTACGAGCAGTACTTC. Its translation: CASSPHNYEQYF.

This chain links TRBV5-4 with TRBJ2-7; 13 nucleotides match TRBD2. There are 17 residues in the CDR3. The junction had 10 bases not matched to a gene; V was cut back by 0 bases and J by 7 bases. CDR1 SGHNT and CDR2 YYREEE come from the germline V gene (reference sequence). In nucleotides, the CDR3 is TGTGCCAGCAGCTTGGATGGACTAGCGGGAGCAAGGGAAGAGCAGTACTTC. Encoded protein: CASSLDGLAGAREEQYF.

V usage is TRBV9 and J usage is TRBJ1-3, with 7 positions matching TRBD1. The CDR3 contains 17 residues. V gave up 0 bases and J gave up 0 bases; unmatched junction bases: 6. CDR1 SGDLS and CDR2 YYNGEE come from the germline V gene. CDR3 protein: CASSVEGARRSGNTIYF. DNA of the CDR3: TGTGCCAGCAGCGTAGAGGGGGCGCGACGCTCTGGAAACACCATATATTTT.

The V and J genes are TRBV19 and TRBJ2-1; TRBD1 aligns across 9 bases. This CDR3 has 14 residues. The J segment lost 15 bases and the V segment lost 3 bases, leaving 12 bases of the junction unmatched. Germline V gene lookup returns CDR1 LNHDA and CDR2 SQIVND (reference sequence). This chain's CDR3 is CASSIRSGTGLTFF. CDR3 coding DNA: TGTGCCAGTAGTATCCGGTCCGGGACAGGGCTCACGTTCTTC.

The rearrangement joins TRBV18 to TRBJ2-3; 11 bases are shared with TRBD2. The J segment lost 4 bases and the V segment lost 1 base, leaving 10 bases of the junction unmatched. Germline V gene lookup returns CDR1 KGHSH and CDR2 LQKENI. The CDR3 consists of 18 residues. In DNA form, the CDR3 reads TGTGCCAGCTCACCACGATTAGGGACTAGCGGTCGGGCAGATACGCAGTATTTT. Encoded protein: CASSPRLGTSGRADTQYF.

This chain uses TRBV5-6 with TRBJ1-5, with D possibly matching TRBD1 (6 bases). This CDR3 is 16 amino acids long. Trimming cost V 3 bases and J 6 bases, with 19 bases left between them. From germline, CDR1 is SGHDT and CDR2 YYEEEE. CDR3 protein: CASSSIMGGAAQPQHF. The CDR3 DNA is TGTGCCAGCAGCTCCATCATGGGGGGGGCGGCTCAGCCCCAGCATTTT.

In DNA form, the CDR3 reads TGTGCCAGCAGCTTGGCACAGGGGTCGAGCGAGCAGTACTTC. Translated: CASSLAQGSSEQYF. V is TRBV5-6 and J is TRBJ2-7; the match to TRBD1 covers 7 bases. Germline CDR1 is SGHDT and CDR2 is YYEEEE. V dropped 0 bases and J dropped 6; count of bases not matched to a gene: 6. The CDR3 sequence is 14 residues long.

This chain connects TRBV5-1 to TRBJ2-1, with D possibly matching TRBD2 (5 bases). Germline V lookup: CDR1 SGHRS, CDR2 YFSETQ. V was shortened by 0 bases and J by 6 bases, with 16 bases between the two germline ends. CDR3 length: 16 residues. The CDR3 coding sequence is TGCGCCAGCAGCTTGGCGACTAACCCCTACCTCAATGAGCAGTTCTTC. Protein product: CASSLATNPYLNEQFF.

The genes are TRBV7-8 and TRBJ1-2; 8 nucleotides match TRBD1. The germline gives CDR1 SGHVS, CDR2 FQNEAQ. The V segment lost 1 base and the J segment 3 bases; nucleotides outside the gene matches: 7. The CDR3 sequence is 16 residues long. In DNA form, the CDR3 reads TGTGCCAGCAGCTTAGAATACACAGGGGGAGACTATGGCTACACCTTC. This translates into CASSLEYTGGDYGYTF.

The chain couples TRBV5-1 to TRBJ2-5; D gene unclear. The CDR3 runs to 14 residues. Trimming left V 0 bases short and J 2 bases short, with 8 bases between. Germline V gene lookup returns CDR1 SGHRS and CDR2 YFSETQ. The CDR3 DNA sequence: TGCGCCAGCAGCTTGGGAGGCCAGCAAGAGACCCAGTACTTC. Translation gives CASSLGGQQETQYF.

The gene calls are TRBV7-3 and TRBJ2-2; TRBD2 agrees at 8 bases. Germline loops: CDR1 SGHTA, CDR2 FQGTGA. The CDR3 has 16 residues. V was pared by 4 bases and J by 3 bases, with 7 bases of the junction left unmatched. The CDR3 reads CASSSVRGAYTGELFF. The CDR3 DNA sequence: TGTGCCAGCAGCTCCGTGCGGGGGGCGTACACCGGGGAGCTGTTTTTT.

Remarks on this clone: The junction shows a germline mismatch at one end, possibly a read error. The J gene is TRBJ1-2, the V gene TRBV7-9, with D possibly TRBD1 on 5 matching bases. Germline values: CDR1 SEHNR, CDR2 FQNEAQ (reference sequence). The CDR3 covers 13 residues. The CDR3 DNA reads as TGTGCCAGCAGCTCCGTCTTAGACAGCCCCGCTCCCTTC. It codes for CASSSVLDSPAPF.